Following are 15 T cell receptor beta chains from one sample sequenced in a study of T cell responses to AZD1222 COVID-19 vaccine. Clones were sequenced by immunoSEQ multiplex PCR, and TCRdb holds only the in-frame ones, with some missing. In the table there are more than 150,000 clones, around 92% of which are singletons. The sequencing here drew on peripheral blood, taken on day 0 of AZD1222 vaccination. The receptors shown here come from an adult in good health.

Regarding this clone: Other DNA sequences of this sample code for an identical CDR3. The chain employs TRBV19 and TRBJ2-5, with 7 bases aligning to TRBD1. Per the germline V gene, CDR1 is LNHDA and CDR2 is SQIVND (reference sequence). The CDR3 extends over 15 amino acids. Trimming at V came to 1 base and at J to 2 bases, leaving 4 bases not matched to a gene. The CDR3 nucleotides read TGTGCCAGTAGTATAGGGACAGGATTACAAGAGACCCAGTACTTC. Translating it yields CASSIGTGLQETQYF.

The V call is TRBV27, the J call TRBJ2-7; tentative D call: TRBD2 (6 bases). CDR1 and CDR2 (germline): MNHEY, SMNVEV (reference sequence). With 3 bases removed from V and 1 base from J, the gap between germline ends came to 10 bases. The CDR3 is 14 residues long. Written as DNA, the CDR3 is TGTGCCAGCAGTTTGGCGGGAATGTCCTACGAGCAGTACTTC. Amino acid sequence: CASSLAGMSYEQYF.

This rearrangement joins TRBV5-1 to TRBJ1-2; unclear D gene. The ends were cut back, 4 bases at V and 0 bases at J, with 10 bases in the middle. CDR1 is SGHRS, CDR2 YFSETQ, per germline. This CDR3 is 14 amino acids long. As DNA, the CDR3 is TGCGCCAGCAGCCCCGAAGGCCCTAACTATGGCTACACCTTC. Its protein product is CASSPEGPNYGYTF.

The chain is built from TRBV15 and TRBJ2-1; perhaps TRBD2 as D (5 bases). V lost 4 bases, J lost 7 bases, and 17 bases lay in between. CDR1 is LNHNV and CDR2 is YYDKDF in the germline V gene (reference sequence). This CDR3 is 15 amino acids long. Here the CDR3 reads CATSTPLERVNEQFF. The CDR3, as DNA: TGTGCCACCAGCACCCCCTTGGAGAGGGTGAATGAGCAGTTCTTC.

The rearrangement links TRBV6-5 to TRBJ1-5; no reliable D call. V was cut by 6 bases and J by 2 bases, with 14 bases left in between. Germline V gene lookup returns CDR1 MNHEY and CDR2 SVGAGI. The CDR3 has 15 residues. The CDR3 reads CASSETFGRNQPQHF. In nucleotides, the CDR3 is TGTGCCAGCAGCGAGACGTTTGGTCGCAATCAGCCCCAGCATTTT.

As DNA, the CDR3 is TGCAGCGTTGAACGGGGGACCACAGATACGCAGTATTTT. Protein: CSVERGTTDTQYF. This chain connects TRBV29-1 to TRBJ2-3; a possible D gene is TRBD2 (6 bases). The V end lost 2 bases, the J end lost 2 bases, and 8 bases lay between the germline ends. Germline V gene data show CDR1 as SQVTM and CDR2 as ANQGSEA. The CDR3 totals 13 residues.

The V call is TRBV14, the J call TRBJ1-2; D call uncertain. Germline CDR1 is SGHDN and CDR2 is FVKESK. The V end lost 2 bases, the J end lost 8 bases, and 9 bases lay between the germline ends. The CDR3 covers 12 residues. The CDR3 DNA reads TGTGCCAGCAGCCAAAACGTAGAGGGCTACACCTTC. It codes for CASSQNVEGYTF.

This sequence joins TRBV29-1 and TRBJ2-6; D is unresolved. The CDR3 runs to 16 residues. Germline values: CDR1 SQVTM, CDR2 ANQGSEA. V was pared by 5 bases and J by 0 bases, with 14 bases between. CDR3 in amino acids: CSVLSPLPSGANVLTF. The CDR3 nucleotides read TGCAGCGTTTTGTCGCCGTTGCCCTCTGGGGCCAACGTCCTGACTTTC.

The V gene is TRBV7-8, the J gene TRBJ1-2, with D possibly being TRBD1 (5 bases). This CDR3 region has 17 residues. With 4 bases removed from V and 4 bases from J, the gap between germline ends came to 22 bases. Germline assignment: CDR1 SGHVS and CDR2 FQNEAQ. The CDR3 is CASSYTRTLGESYGYTF. The CDR3 DNA reads TGTGCCAGCAGCTACACTCGGACACTCGGGGAGAGCTATGGCTACACCTTC.

V is TRBV24-1 and J is TRBJ2-1; D is perhaps TRBD2 (7 bases). V lost 10 bases to trimming and J lost 0 bases, with 15 bases between them. Germline-derived CDR1 and CDR2 are KGHDR and SFDVKD. The CDR3 runs to 15 residues. CDR3 loop: CATGAGTISYNEQFF. For the CDR3, the DNA is TGTGCCACGGGGGCCGGGACTATCTCCTACAATGAGCAGTTCTTC.

The chain links TRBV11-1 to TRBJ1-4; D gene ambiguous. The V end lost 5 bases, the J end lost 2 bases, and 15 bases lay between the germline ends. This CDR3 has 16 amino acids. Germline assignment: CDR1 SGHAT and CDR2 FQDESV (reference sequence). The CDR3 DNA sequence: TGTGCCAGCAGCCCGGGGAATGCCCACACTAATGAAAAACTGTTTTTT. Its protein is CASSPGNAHTNEKLFF.

The V and J genes are TRBV28 and TRBJ2-4; 8 bases agree with TRBD1. The CDR3 totals 16 residues. Germline CDR1 is MDHEN and CDR2 is SYDVKM. After removal of 4 bases from V and 0 bases from J, the junction contained 5 bases not matched to a gene. The CDR3 bases are TGTGCCAGCAGTTCCCAGGGGGCTCTAGCCAAAAACATTCAGTACTTC. Residues: CASSSQGALAKNIQYF.

The chain joins TRBV3-1 (or the pseudogene TRBV3-2) to TRBJ1-3; D is unclear. The CDR3 consists of 16 residues. Germline loops: CDR1 LGHDT, CDR2 YNNKEL (reference sequence). V was cut by 1 base and J by 0 bases, with 10 bases left in between. CDR3 protein: CASSQVGWSSGNTIYF. The CDR3 nucleotides are TGTGCCAGCAGCCAAGTAGGATGGAGCTCTGGAAACACCATATATTTT.

Points on this clone: This sample also contains other DNA sequences that code for the same CDR3. The rearrangement uses TRBV5-1 and TRBJ2-1; unclear D gene. Trimming removed 0 bases from V and 5 bases from J, with 6 bases in between. The CDR3 is 13 residues long. Germline V gene data show CDR1 as SGHRS and CDR2 as YFSETQ. CDR3 region: CASSLAVNNEQFF. The CDR3 bases are TGCGCCAGCAGCTTGGCCGTGAACAATGAGCAGTTCTTC.

In its sample, this clone was seen once. V is TRBV3-1 (or the pseudogene TRBV3-2) and J is TRBJ2-3; D is perhaps TRBD2 (5 bases). This CDR3 has 15 amino acids. Trimming stripped 1 base from V and 3 bases from J, with 11 bases between. CDR1 and CDR2 from the germline V gene are LGHDT and YNNKEL (reference sequence). Here the CDR3 DNA reads TGTGCCAGCAGCCAAGGAGATAGCGTAACAGATACGCAGTATTTT. Protein sequence: CASSQGDSVTDTQYF.